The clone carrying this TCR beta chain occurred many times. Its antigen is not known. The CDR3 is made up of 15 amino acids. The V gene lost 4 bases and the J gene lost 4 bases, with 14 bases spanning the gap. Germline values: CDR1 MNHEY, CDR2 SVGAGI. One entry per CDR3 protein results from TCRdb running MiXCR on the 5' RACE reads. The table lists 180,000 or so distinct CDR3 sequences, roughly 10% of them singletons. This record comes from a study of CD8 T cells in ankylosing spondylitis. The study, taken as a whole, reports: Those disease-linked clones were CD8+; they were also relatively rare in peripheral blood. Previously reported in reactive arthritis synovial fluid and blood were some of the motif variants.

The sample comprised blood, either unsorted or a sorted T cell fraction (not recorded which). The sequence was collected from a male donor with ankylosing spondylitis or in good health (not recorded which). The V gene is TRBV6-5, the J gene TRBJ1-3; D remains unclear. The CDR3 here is CASSSPRTAGNTIYF. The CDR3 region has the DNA TGTGCCAGCAGTTCCCCCCGGACGGCAGGAAACACCATATATTTT.